These 26 T cell receptor beta chains were all obtained from the same sample, sequenced in a study of T cells in Graves' hyperthyroidism and ophthalmopathy. Authors of the study amplified TCR beta CDR3 regions from RNA transcripts. The HTBI primer set drove a first-round RT-PCR of the TCR CDR3. Each CDR3 protein is one row after TCRdb ran MiXCR on the multiplex PCR reads. This sample has nearly 750,000 distinct CDR3 sequences, with around 40% found just once. Sequencing input: blood. These receptors were taken from a woman in her forties with Graves' hyperthyroidism.

Only a few counts were recorded for this clonotype. V gene TRBV6-2 or TRBV6-3 combines with J gene TRBJ2-5, with 7 bases matching TRBD1. The germline V gene encodes CDR1 MNHEY and CDR2 SVGEGT. CDR3 length: 15 amino acids. Trimming removed 7 bases from V and 2 bases from J; junction bases left unmatched: 10. The DNA of the CDR3 is TGTGCCAGCAAATTCTCCTTGGGACAGCAAGAGACCCAGTACTTC. Translating gives CASKFSLGQQETQYF.

In this sample, this clonotype turned up many times. V usage is TRBV29-1 and J usage is TRBJ1-5, with 12 bases lining up with TRBD1. Germline V gene lookup returns CDR1 SQVTM and CDR2 ANQGSEA. CDR3 length: 15 amino acids. Trimming took 6 bases from V and 7 from J; bases not matched to a gene: 10. DNA of the CDR3: TGCAGCGTATCTACCGGGACAGGGGGCGGACAGCCCCAGCATTTT. This gives the protein CSVSTGTGGGQPQHF.

At least ten counts were recorded for this clonotype. The chain carries TRBV29-1 and TRBJ2-5; a weak D match, TRBD2 (6 bases). CDR3 length equals 12 residues. V was cut by 3 bases and J by 2 bases, with 7 bases left in between. Looked up from germline, CDR1 is SQVTM and CDR2 is ANQGSEA. The CDR3 coding sequence is TGCAGCGTTGATGGAGGGCAAGAGACCCAGTACTTC. Encoded protein: CSVDGGQETQYF.

V and J are TRBV4-1 and TRBJ2-7, with D possibly matching TRBD2 (6 bases). V gave up 4 bases and J gave up 2 bases, with 15 bases separating them. CDR3 size: 15 residues. The germline gives CDR1 MGHRA, CDR2 YSYEKL. The chain's CDR3 is CASSPNGASAYEQYF. Written as DNA, the CDR3 is TGCGCCAGCAGCCCCAATGGAGCTAGCGCCTACGAGCAGTACTTC.

The V and J genes are TRBV7-9 and TRBJ1-5; D is ambiguous. This CDR3 spans 16 amino acids. The V end was cut by 2 bases, the J end by 2 bases, with 13 bases between. Germline V gene lookup returns CDR1 SEHNR and CDR2 FQNEAQ (reference sequence). The CDR3 spells CASSLYAQRGNQPQHF. In DNA, the CDR3 is TGTGCCAGCAGCTTATACGCCCAAAGAGGCAATCAGCCCCAGCATTTT. The full variable domain, completed using reference TRBV7-9 and TRBJ1-5, is DTGVSQNPRHKITKRGQNVTFRCDPISEHNRLYWYRQTLGQGPEFLTYFQNEAQLEKSRLLSDRFSAERPKGSFSTLEIQRTEQGDSAMYLCASSLYAQRGNQPQHFGDGTRLSIL.

This clonotype was seen once. The chain couples TRBV10-3 to TRBJ2-5; possible D gene TRBD1, 6 bases. V lost 10 bases, J lost 2 bases, and 23 bases lay in between. The germline CDR1 and CDR2 sequences are ENHRY and SYGVKD. The CDR3 runs to 16 residues. This CDR3 is CATKQELAGEQETQYF. In DNA, the CDR3 is TGTGCCACAAAACAGGAACTCGCAGGGGAACAAGAGACCCAGTACTTC.

CDR3 sequence reads: CSATTLRGGAEQYF. CDR3 DNA: TGCAGTGCAACGACCCTTCGCGGGGGGGCCGAGCAGTACTTC. The chain uses TRBV20-1 and TRBJ2-7; 9 bases line up with TRBD2. Germline-derived CDR1 and CDR2 are DFQATT and SNEGSKA (reference sequence). With 6 bases clipped from V and 6 bases from J, the junction kept 12 bases outside the gene matches. The CDR3 length is 14 residues.

The chain links TRBV25-1 to TRBJ1-6; maybe TRBD1 (6 bases). CDR1 is MGHDK and CDR2 is SYGVNS in the germline V gene. V gave up 5 bases and J gave up 5 bases, with 13 bases separating them. The CDR3 length is 15 residues. CDR3 coding DNA: TGTGCCAGCAGTACCGGGACACCGGATAATTCACCCCTCCACTTT. Amino acids: CASSTGTPDNSPLHF. The full variable domain, completed using reference TRBV25-1 and TRBJ1-6, is EADIYQTPRYLVIGTGKKITLECSQTMGHDKMYWYQQDPGMELHLIHYSYGVNSTEKGDLSSESTVSRIRTEHFPLTLESARPSHTSQYLCASSTGTPDNSPLHFGNGTRLTVT.

This clonotype was picked up many times. V gene TRBV24-1 combines with J gene TRBJ2-2; D not resolved. The length of the CDR3 is 14 residues. Looked up from germline, CDR1 is KGHDR and CDR2 is SFDVKD. Trimming cost V 3 bases and J 6 bases, with 10 bases left between them. The CDR3 nucleotides are TGTGCCACCAGTGATGGAGCAGTGGCCGGGGAGCTGTTTTTT. Translating gives CATSDGAVAGELFF.

This sequence joins TRBV4-3 and TRBJ1-1, with TRBD1 matching 8 bases. The CDR3 is 16 residues long. V trimming: 0 bases; J trimming: 0 bases; junction bases outside the gene matches: 3. Germline V gives CDR1 LGHNA, CDR2 YSLEER. The DNA of the CDR3 is TGCGCCAGCAGCCAAGATACAGGGGGTGTGAACACTGAAGCTTTCTTT. This translates into CASSQDTGGVNTEAFF.

V usage is TRBV15 and J usage is TRBJ1-2; D remains ambiguous. From germline, CDR1 is LNHNV and CDR2 YYDKDF (reference sequence). V dropped 0 bases and J dropped 0 bases, with 8 bases sitting between them. The CDR3 contains 15 residues. The CDR3 protein is CATSRDSRANYGYTF. The DNA for the CDR3 is TGTGCCACCAGCAGAGATAGTAGGGCTAACTATGGCTACACCTTC.

This clonotype was picked up a small number of times. The rearrangement uses TRBV4-3 and TRBJ1-5; D call uncertain. Looked up from germline, CDR1 is LGHNA and CDR2 is YSLEER. Trimming took off 0 bases at V and 0 bases at J, with 9 bases between the two ends. CDR3 size: 16 residues. The CDR3 region is CASSQDRVSSNQPQHF. The DNA for the CDR3 is TGCGCCAGCAGCCAAGATCGTGTCTCTAGCAATCAGCCCCAGCATTTT.

This clonotype showed up many times. The chain combines TRBV10-3 with TRBJ1-6; a possible D gene is TRBD1 (5 bases). The ends were cut back, 6 bases at V and 0 bases at J, with 9 bases in the middle. The CDR3 has 15 amino acids. CDR1 and CDR2 from the germline V gene are ENHRY and SYGVKD. The CDR3 region is CAIREDSSYNSPLHF. DNA of the CDR3: TGTGCCATCAGAGAAGACAGCTCCTATAATTCACCCCTCCACTTT.

In its sample, this clonotype was seen many times. This chain links TRBV12-3 or TRBV12-4 with TRBJ2-5, with D possibly TRBD2 on 6 matching bases. V lost 4 bases, J lost 3 bases, and 21 bases lay in between. The CDR3 sequence is 17 residues long. The CDR3 here is CASSSVGIADDKETQYF. As DNA, the CDR3 is TGTGCCAGCAGTTCAGTCGGGATAGCGGATGATAAAGAGACCCAGTACTTC.

The chain has TRBV29-1 and TRBJ2-7; 9 bases map to TRBD2. CDR1 and CDR2 (germline): SQVTM, ANQGSEA. The CDR3 totals 12 residues. With 8 bases clipped from V and 2 bases from J, the junction kept 4 bases outside the gene matches. CDR3 sequence (DNA): TGCAGCCCCCGACTAGCGGCCTACGAGCAGTACTTC. This encodes CSPRLAAYEQYF.

The chain has TRBV29-1 and TRBJ2-7; the D gene is possibly TRBD1 (6 bases). The germline V gene encodes CDR1 SQVTM and CDR2 ANQGSEA. This CDR3 is 12 amino acids long. V was shortened by 6 bases and J by 5 bases, with 14 bases between the two germline ends. CDR3 sequence: CSVRTWTDEQYF. CDR3 DNA sequence: TGCAGCGTACGAACCTGGACAGACGAGCAGTACTTC.

This clonotype was observed a handful of times. The chain employs TRBV12-5 and TRBJ1-1, with D hard to call. CDR3 length equals 14 residues. Deletions cut 4 bases from V and 2 bases from J, with 11 bases between. The V gene's germline CDR1 is LGHNT and CDR2 FRNRAP. The CDR3 DNA sequence: TGTGCTAGTGGTTCCCCCACGGAAAACACTGAAGCTTTCTTT. This gives the protein CASGSPTENTEAFF.

This clonotype was counted ten times or more. The chain uses TRBV20-1 and TRBJ2-5; TRBD1 is a possible D gene (6 bases). Germline loops: CDR1 DFQATT, CDR2 SNEGSKA (reference sequence). This CDR3 has 11 residues. V lost 4 bases and J lost 3, with 6 bases in between. In DNA, the CDR3 is TGCAGTGCTACAGGGGAAGAGACCCAGTACTTC. Translating it yields CSATGEETQYF.

The chain carries TRBV6-5 and TRBJ1-2; 9 nucleotides match TRBD1. Germline values: CDR1 MNHEY, CDR2 SVGAGI. The J segment lost 7 bases and the V segment lost 6 bases, leaving 9 bases of the junction unmatched. This CDR3 region has 14 residues. For the CDR3, the DNA is TGTGCCAGCAGCTCACAGGGGGCAATGGGTGGCTACACCTTC. It is translated as CASSSQGAMGGYTF.

This clonotype was found once. This rearrangement joins TRBV7-3 to TRBJ1-3; TRBD1 is a possible D gene (5 bases). Trimming took off 11 bases at V and 2 bases at J, with 13 bases between the two ends. The CDR3 spans 13 residues. Germline V gene lookup returns CDR1 SGHTA and CDR2 FQGTGA. The CDR3: CAWSKGAGNTIYF. For the CDR3, the DNA is TGTGCCTGGAGTAAAGGGGCTGGAAACACCATATATTTT.

The V call is TRBV7-2, the J call TRBJ2-7, with 9 bases lining up with TRBD2. This CDR3 has 14 residues. Per the germline V gene, CDR1 is SGHTA and CDR2 is FQGNSA. With 7 bases clipped from V and 6 bases from J, the junction kept 10 bases outside the gene matches. The chain's CDR3 is CASTFSGRYREQYF. CDR3 coding DNA: TGTGCCAGCACTTTTAGCGGGAGATACCGCGAGCAGTACTTC.

CDR3 sequence: CASVGGGQETYGYTF. Written as DNA, the CDR3 is TGCGCCAGCGTTGGGGGGGGACAGGAGACCTATGGCTACACCTTC. V usage is TRBV10-1 and J usage is TRBJ1-2; 8 bases align to TRBD1. Germline V lookup: CDR1 WNHNN, CDR2 SYGVQD (reference sequence). With 8 bases clipped from V and 4 bases from J, the junction kept 12 bases outside the gene matches. This CDR3 contains 15 residues.

The chain recombines TRBV10-3 with TRBJ1-5; D is uncertain. V was shortened by 10 bases and J by 1 base, with 17 bases between the two germline ends. The CDR3 is made up of 15 amino acids. The germline V gene has CDR1 ENHRY and CDR2 SYGVKD. The DNA of the CDR3 is TGTGCCAGCGGACCCGGGCCGGCGAGCAATCAGCCCCAGCATTTT. Amino acids: CASGPGPASNQPQHF.

This clonotype was seen at least ten times. This chain connects TRBV7-2 to TRBJ1-2; no clear D. Trimming took 0 bases from V and 8 from J, leaving 10 bases between them. Germline CDR1 reads SGHTA; CDR2 reads FQGNSA. The CDR3 has 13 amino acids. This CDR3 is CASSLATAEGYTF. In DNA form, the CDR3 reads TGTGCCAGCAGCTTAGCCACAGCAGAGGGCTACACCTTC. The full variable domain, completed using reference TRBV7-2 and TRBJ1-2, is GAGVSQSPSNKVTEKGKDVELRCDPISGHTALYWYRQSLGQGLEFLIYFQGNSAPDKSGLPSDRFSAERTGGSVSTLTIQRTQQEDSAVYLCASSLATAEGYTFGSGTRLTVV.

This chain joins TRBV30 and TRBJ1-1, with a possible D match to TRBD1 (6 bases). Germline CDR1 reads GTSNPN; CDR2 reads SVGIG (reference sequence). The CDR3 runs 13 residues. V was cut by 3 bases and J by 3 bases, with 11 bases left in between. Here the CDR3 reads CAWRKTGHTEAFF. The DNA for the CDR3 is TGTGCCTGGAGAAAGACAGGCCACACTGAAGCTTTCTTT.

This clonotype was recorded many times. V and J are TRBV20-1 and TRBJ2-5; TRBD2 aligns across 12 bases. With 0 bases clipped from V and 5 bases from J, the junction kept 4 bases outside the gene matches. This CDR3 is 15 amino acids long. Per germline, CDR1 DFQATT and CDR2 SNEGSKA (reference sequence). CDR3: CSARDGLAGIETQYF. The CDR3 DNA reads TGCAGTGCTAGAGATGGACTAGCGGGAATCGAGACCCAGTACTTC.